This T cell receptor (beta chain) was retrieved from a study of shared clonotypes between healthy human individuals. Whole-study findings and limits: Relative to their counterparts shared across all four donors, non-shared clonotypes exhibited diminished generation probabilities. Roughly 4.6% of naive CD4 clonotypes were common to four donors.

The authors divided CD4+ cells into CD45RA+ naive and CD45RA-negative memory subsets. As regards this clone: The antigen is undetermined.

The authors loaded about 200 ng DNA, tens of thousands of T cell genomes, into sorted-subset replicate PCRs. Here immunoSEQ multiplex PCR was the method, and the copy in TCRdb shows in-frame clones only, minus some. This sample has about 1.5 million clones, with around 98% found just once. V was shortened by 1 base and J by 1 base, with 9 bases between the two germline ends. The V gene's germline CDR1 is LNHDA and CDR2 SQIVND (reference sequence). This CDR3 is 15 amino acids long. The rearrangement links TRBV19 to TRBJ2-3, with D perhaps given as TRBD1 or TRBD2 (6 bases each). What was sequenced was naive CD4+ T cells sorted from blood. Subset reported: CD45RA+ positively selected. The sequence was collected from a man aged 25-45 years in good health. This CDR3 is CASSIGRGGTDTQYF. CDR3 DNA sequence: TGTGCCAGTAGTATAGGGAGGGGGGGCACAGATACGCAGTATTTT. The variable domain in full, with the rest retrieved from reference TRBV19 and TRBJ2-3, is DGGITQSPKYLFRKEGQNVTLSCEQNLNHDAMYWYRQDPGQGLRLIYYSQIVNDFQKGDIAEGYSVSREKKESFPLTVTSAQKNPTAFYLCASSIGRGGTDTQYFGPGTRLTVL.